The rows below give T cell receptor beta chains drawn from one sample of a study of regulatory T cells in long-lasting Graves disease. TCRdb re-called the multiplex PCR reads with MiXCR, one entry per CDR3 protein. Found here are roughly 700,000 distinct CDR3 sequences, around 30% of them singletons; the top ten hold roughly 40%. The starting material was peripheral blood mononuclear cells (PBMCs), obtained when the disease was refractory, from a patient treated with antithyroid drugs. These TCRs come from a female donor with Graves disease. Each CDR3 is given with its conserved first and last residue. Some rows mark clone size as missing; the rest say once, few, many or name a class of expanded clone.

size	V	J	CDR3
-	TRBV28	TRBJ2-3	CASSFLDRATDTQYF
few	TRBV11-3	TRBJ2-1	CASSFGPTYNEQFF
-	TRBV20-1	TRBJ1-1	CSARGVLTEAFF
once	TRBV5-4	TRBJ2-7	CASSLLTSGTYEQYF
few	TRBV29-1	TRBJ2-7	CSVDGQGGTYEQYF
few	TRBV28	TRBJ1-5	CASTPDPRGQPQHF
-	TRBV5-1	TRBJ2-7	CASSPEGDEQYF
-	TRBV12-3/TRBV12-4	TRBJ1-1	CASSSHTGVNTEAFF
-	TRBV29-1	TRBJ1-1	CSVEPRQGEAFF
-	TRBV9	TRBJ2-7	CASPSGRGRNEQYF
-	TRBV6-2/TRBV6-3	TRBJ1-2	CASSFALFEPSDSNYGYTF
-	TRBV7-2	TRBJ2-7	CASSPWGSYEQYF
-	TRBV12-3/TRBV12-4	TRBJ2-7	CASSAAGTSGRYEQYF
-	TRBV19	TRBJ1-6	CAGEAPKKGVDSPLHF
-	TRBV5-5	TRBJ1-3	CASSSPGRSSGNTIYF
few	TRBV7-2	TRBJ1-2	CASSQGTGDGYGYTF
-	TRBV20-1	TRBJ1-5	CSARASGVRNQPQHF
few	TRBV27	TRBJ2-7	CASTDRGGRYYEQYF
many	TRBV3-1	TRBJ2-5	CASSQIGAGETQYF
-	TRBV24-1	TRBJ1-2	CATSDTDRSHGYTF
-	TRBV10-3	TRBJ1-2	CAISEPLGTGVNYGYTF
few	TRBV6-5	TRBJ1-2	CASSYSRGTGAGYTF
few	TRBV20-1	TRBJ2-7	CSASRLVGPYEQYF
-	TRBV6-1	TRBJ2-7	CASSPLGLVPYEQYF
-	TRBV5-4	TRBJ1-1	CASSSGVSNTEAFF
many	TRBV7-3	TRBJ1-5	CASSLRGQGNQPQHF
-	TRBV19	TRBJ1-2	CASSPTTGLAGYTF
-	TRBV5-1	TRBJ1-5	CASSLEGTGNQPQHF
few	TRBV15	TRBJ1-5	CATSGRGLISNQPQHF
-	TRBV6-1	TRBJ2-1	CASKSGGSSYNEQFF
many	TRBV12-3/TRBV12-4	TRBJ1-2	CASRQQGLNYGYTF
-	TRBV9	TRBJ1-2	CASSDPPTRYNYGYTF
-	TRBV28	TRBJ2-2	CASSTRLAGNTGELFF
-	TRBV9	TRBJ1-1	CASSVVGTGDTEAFF
many	TRBV6-1	TRBJ1-1	CASSDRGTNTEAFF
-	TRBV6-1	TRBJ1-1	CASNIRAMNTEAFF
few	TRBV6-1	TRBJ2-5	CASGPGGSQETQYF
few	TRBV27	TRBJ1-5	CASSLRWELMGSNQPQHF
many	TRBV3-1	TRBJ1-1	CASSQKMNTEAFF
few	TRBV20-1	TRBJ1-2	CSARPGQSNYGYTF
-	TRBV28	TRBJ2-1	CASTNGLAGSSYNEQFF
-	TRBV7-3	TRBJ1-1	CASSLMTGGRTEAFF
few	TRBV10-2	TRBJ2-7	CASSERVAGTLSSYEQYF
-	TRBV12-3/TRBV12-4	TRBJ1-2	CASHPLPGAVYGYTF
-	TRBV29-1	TRBJ2-7	CSVVFPAGNRDKHEQYF
-	TRBV28	TRBJ2-7	CASSLYFGTSHEQYF
-	TRBV20-1	TRBJ1-2	CSFWQGSLPIYGYTF
many	TRBV12-3/TRBV12-4	TRBJ2-2	CASSLQRNTGELFF
-	TRBV5-1	TRBJ1-1	CASSLVSGTGGNVGQNTEAFF
-	TRBV28	TRBJ1-5	CASSPLIEGGHPPGNQPQHF
-	TRBV6-1	-	CASSEKGTVDYEQFF
-	TRBV12-3/TRBV12-4	TRBJ1-4	CASSEPGQGVGRWEKLFF
once	TRBV7-2	TRBJ1-3	CASSFGATGNTIYF
-	TRBV12-3/TRBV12-4	TRBJ2-7	CASSPFLGRVAHEQYF